Listed below are T cell receptor beta chains from one sample, sequenced in a study of blood T cell repertoires in COVID-19. The protocol was immunoSEQ multiplex PCR, while the TCRdb copy is restricted to in-frame clones and leaves out a portion. The table shows about 36,000 clones, with 75% to 95% occurring only once. The sample was peripheral blood. These receptors were taken from a human donor in a cohort sampled during active COVID-19. Both conserved end residues are part of each CDR3. A D gene is named only where the DNA matches it firmly. Clone size is not always given. Where it is, it says once, few, many or a class for expanded clones.

size,D,J,V,DNA,CDR3
.,TRBD1,TRBJ1-4,TRBV28,TGTGCCAGCAGTAAGAGGGGGCATGAGGTCGCAACTAATGAAAAACTGTTTTTT,CASSKRGHEVATNEKLFF
.,TRBD1,TRBJ2-4,TRBV7-9,TGTGCCAGCGCAAACTACGGGACAGCTAAAAACATTCAGTACTTC,CASANYGTAKNIQYF
once,.,TRBJ2-3,TRBV5-1,TGCGCCAGCAGCTTGGGGGGGGCAGATACGCAGTATTTT,CASSLGGADTQYF
.,.,TRBJ2-7,TRBV4-1,TGCGCCAGCAGCCAGGAGGGTTGGACGGACTCCTACGAGCAGTACTTC,CASSQEGWTDSYEQYF
.,TRBD1,TRBJ1-1,TRBV5-1,TGCGCCAGCGGGACAGGGGACAGCACTGAAGCTTTCTTT,CASGTGDSTEAFF
.,.,TRBJ1-1,TRBV30,TGTGCCTGGAGACAGGGTCGGACTGAAGCTTTCTTT,CAWRQGRTEAFF
.,.,TRBJ1-4,TRBV27,TGTGCCAGCAGTTTCGGGGGGCCTAATGAAAAACTGTTTTTT,CASSFGGPNEKLFF
.,TRBD1,TRBJ1-4,TRBV28,TGTGCCAGCAGTGTTAGCAGGGGGCTGGGACTGTTTTTT,CASSVSRGLGLFF
.,.,TRBJ2-7,TRBV5-4,TGTGCCAGCAGGATTGACAGGCAATCCTACGAGCAGTACTTC,CASRIDRQSYEQYF
.,.,TRBJ1-2,TRBV28,TGTGCCAGCAGTTCGACCACAACCGGGACACCCTATGGCTACACCTTC,CASSSTTTGTPYGYTF
.,TRBD1,TRBJ2-1,TRBV27,TGTGCCAGCCGGGTACTAGACAGGGAGACCAATGAGCAGTTCTTC,CASRVLDRETNEQFF
.,TRBD2,TRBJ2-7,TRBV15,TGTGCCACCAGCAGAGGTGGTAGCGGGAGATCCTACGAGCAGTACTTC,CATSRGGSGRSYEQYF
.,.,TRBJ2-1,TRBV15,TGTGCCACCAGCAGAGGCGGACAGGCGGGGACTAGTGGGTATGAGCAGTTCTTC,CATSRGGQAGTSGYEQFF
.,.,TRBJ1-6,TRBV5-1,TGCGCCAGCAGCCCCCGGCCGGGGTCCCCCCTCCACTTT,CASSPRPGSPLHF
.,.,TRBJ1-4,TRBV5-1,TGCGCCAGCAGCCCTAGGCAGGGGCCAGATGAAAAACTGTTTTTT,CASSPRQGPDEKLFF